This paragraph reports one T cell receptor beta chain. This CDR3 comprises 13 residues. Germline V CDR1 and CDR2: SGHTS, YDEGEE. Between the trimmed V and J ends, which lost 2 bases and 4 bases, there was a span of 7 bases. This entry is derived from a study of blood T cell repertoires in COVID-19. Study summary: PBMCs, B-cell-depleted T cells, or T cells were the source of the cDNA or gDNA that made up the material.

Here immunoSEQ multiplex PCR was the method, and the copy in TCRdb shows in-frame clones only, minus some. Of a few hundred thousand clones in the sample, 80% to 90% were seen once. Sequenced input: peripheral blood. This sequence originates from a man aged 18 to 30 who had recovered from COVID-19. J is TRBJ2-1 and V is TRBV5-8, with D hard to call. The CDR3: CASSLSSYNEQFF. In DNA, the CDR3 is TGTGCCAGCAGCTTATCTAGTTACAATGAGCAGTTCTTC.